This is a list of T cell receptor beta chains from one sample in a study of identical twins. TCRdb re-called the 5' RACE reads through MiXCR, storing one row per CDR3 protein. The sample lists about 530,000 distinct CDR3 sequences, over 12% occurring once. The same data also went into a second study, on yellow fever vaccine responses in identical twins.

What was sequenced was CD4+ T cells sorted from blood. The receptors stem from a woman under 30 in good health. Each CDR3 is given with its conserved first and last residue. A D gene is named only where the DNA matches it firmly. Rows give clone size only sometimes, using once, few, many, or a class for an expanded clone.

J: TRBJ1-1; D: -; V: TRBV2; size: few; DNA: TGTGCCAGCAGTGATGGGGCCCCCACTCTTGGTACTGAAGCTTTCTTT; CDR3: CASSDGAPTLGTEAFF
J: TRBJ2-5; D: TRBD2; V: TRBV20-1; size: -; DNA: TGCAGTGCTAGAGATAGTAGCGGGGGGGTAGAGGCCCAGTACTTC; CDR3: CSARDSSGGVEAQYF
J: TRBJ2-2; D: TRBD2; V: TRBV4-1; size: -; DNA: TGCGCCAGCAGCCAAGGCGGGGGGCTTATCGGGGAGCTGTTTTTT; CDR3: CASSQGGGLIGELFF
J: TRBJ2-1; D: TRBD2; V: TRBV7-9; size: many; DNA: TGTGCCAGCAGCTTATCCGGGACTAGCGGGTACAATGAGCAGTTCTTC; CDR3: CASSLSGTSGYNEQFF
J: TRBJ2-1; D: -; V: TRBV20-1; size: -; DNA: TGCAGTGCTTATACAGGGGGGGGTAACAATGAGCAGTTCTTC; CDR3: CSAYTGGGNNEQFF
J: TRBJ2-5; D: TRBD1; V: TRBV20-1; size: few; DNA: TGCAGTGCTAGTGGACAGGCCCAAGAGACCCAGTACTTC; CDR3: CSASGQAQETQYF
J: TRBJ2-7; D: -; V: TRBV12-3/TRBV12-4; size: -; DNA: TGTGCCAGCAGTTCGCTCCGGGGTACCTACGAGCAGTACTTC; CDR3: CASSSLRGTYEQYF
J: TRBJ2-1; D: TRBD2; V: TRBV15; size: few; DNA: TGTGCCACCAGCATATTAGCGGGTAATGAGCAGTTCTTC; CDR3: CATSILAGNEQFF
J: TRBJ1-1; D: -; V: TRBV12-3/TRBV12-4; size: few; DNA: TGTGCCAGCAGTTTCGACGCGGCTATGATGAACACTGAAGCTTTCTTT; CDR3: CASSFDAAMMNTEAFF
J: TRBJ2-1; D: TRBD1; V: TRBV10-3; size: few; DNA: TGTGCCATCAGTGAGTCGTCGGGACAGGGTGGCAATGAGCAGTTCTTC; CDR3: CAISESSGQGGNEQFF
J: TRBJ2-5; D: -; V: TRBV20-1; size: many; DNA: TGCAGTGCTAGAGATCCCAGGGTAGGCAGCCAAGAGACCCAGTACTTC; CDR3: CSARDPRVGSQETQYF
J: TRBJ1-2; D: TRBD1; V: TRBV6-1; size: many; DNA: TGTGCCAGCAGTGAAGCTGACAGGGGGGGCTTGGACTATGGCTACACCTTC; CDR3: CASSEADRGGLDYGYTF
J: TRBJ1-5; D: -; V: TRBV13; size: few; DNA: TGTGCCAGCAGCTATCAGGGACGCAATCAGCCCCAGCATTTT; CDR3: CASSYQGRNQPQHF
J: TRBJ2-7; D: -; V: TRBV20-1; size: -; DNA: TGCAGTGCTAGAGATAGGGGGGACTCCTACGAGCAGTACTTC; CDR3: CSARDRGDSYEQYF
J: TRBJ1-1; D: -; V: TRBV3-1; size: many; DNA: TGTGCCAGCGGCCGGATGAACACTGAAGCTTTCTTT; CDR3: CASGRMNTEAFF
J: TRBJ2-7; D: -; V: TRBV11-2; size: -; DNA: TGTGCCAGCAGCTCCTCCCGAGCCGCCTACGAGCAGTACTTC; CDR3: CASSSSRAAYEQYF
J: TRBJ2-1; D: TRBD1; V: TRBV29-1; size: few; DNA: TGCAGCGTTGGATACGAACAGGGGGCAGGTAATGAGCAGTTCTTC; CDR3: CSVGYEQGAGNEQFF
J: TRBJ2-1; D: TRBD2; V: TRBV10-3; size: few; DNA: TGTGCCATCAGTGCTAGCGGGGGCAATGAGCAGTTCTTC; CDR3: CAISASGGNEQFF
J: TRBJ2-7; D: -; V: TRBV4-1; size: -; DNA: TGCGCCAGCAGCCAAGATCCAGGTTCGGCGGCTGCTTCCTACGAGCAGTACTTC; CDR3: CASSQDPGSAAASYEQYF
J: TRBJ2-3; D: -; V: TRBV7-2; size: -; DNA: TGTGCCAGCAGCTCCGTCTCCGGAGATACGCAGTATTTT; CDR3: CASSSVSGDTQYF
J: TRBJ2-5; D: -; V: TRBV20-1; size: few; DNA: TGCAGTGCTAGGCTGGCACCGGGACTTTGGATGGGGGAGACCCAGTACTTC; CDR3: CSARLAPGLWMGETQYF
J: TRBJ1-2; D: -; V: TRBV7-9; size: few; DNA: TGTGCCAGCAGCTCCTTGGGACGGAGGTTCTATGGCTACACCTTC; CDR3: CASSSLGRRFYGYTF
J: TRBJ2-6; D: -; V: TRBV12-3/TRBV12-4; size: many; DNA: TGTGCCAGCAGTTTATGGCCTCTACCCTCTGGGGCCAACGTCCTGACTTTC; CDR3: CASSLWPLPSGANVLTF
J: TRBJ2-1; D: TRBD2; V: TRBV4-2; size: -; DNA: TGTGCCAGCAGCCAAGAAGTAGCGGGTCTCAATCACGCGCAGTTCTTC; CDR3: CASSQEVAGLNHAQFF
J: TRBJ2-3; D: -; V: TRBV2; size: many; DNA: TGTGCCAGCAGTGAACCCCTTCGGGCATACACAGATACGCAGTATTTT; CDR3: CASSEPLRAYTDTQYF
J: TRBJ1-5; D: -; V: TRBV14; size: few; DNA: TGTGCCAGCAGCCAACAAAGCAATCAGCCCCAGCATTTT; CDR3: CASSQQSNQPQHF
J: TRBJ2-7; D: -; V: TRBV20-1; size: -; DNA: TGCAGTGCTACCCGGGACGGATCCTACGAGCAGTACTTC; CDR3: CSATRDGSYEQYF
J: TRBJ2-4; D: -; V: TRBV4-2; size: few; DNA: TGTGCCAGCAGCCAAGAAGGAGTGAGTCCCAAAAACATTCAGTACTTC; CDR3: CASSQEGVSPKNIQYF
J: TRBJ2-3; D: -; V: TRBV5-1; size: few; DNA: TGCGCCAGCACTATGGGGGTTTCAGCCACAGATACGCAGTATTTT; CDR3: CASTMGVSATDTQYF
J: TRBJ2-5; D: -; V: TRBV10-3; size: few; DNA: TGTGCCATCAGTGAGCGATTGGAGACCCAGTACTTC; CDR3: CAISERLETQYF
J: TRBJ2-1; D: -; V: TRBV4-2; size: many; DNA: TGTGCCAGCAGCCAGGCGGGTGGCTCCTACAATGAGCAGTTCTTC; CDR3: CASSQAGGSYNEQFF
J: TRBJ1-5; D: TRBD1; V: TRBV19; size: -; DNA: TGTGCCAGTCACGACAGGGGTTTTCAGCCCCAGCATTTT; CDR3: CASHDRGFQPQHF
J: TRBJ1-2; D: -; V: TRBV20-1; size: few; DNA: TGCAGTGCGTTGAGTACCTATGGCTACACCTTC; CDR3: CSALSTYGYTF
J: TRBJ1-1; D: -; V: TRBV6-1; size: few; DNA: TGTGCCAGCAGACTTCAGAAGAACACTGAAGCTTTCTTT; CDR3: CASRLQKNTEAFF
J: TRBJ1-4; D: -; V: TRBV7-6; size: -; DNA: TGTGCCAGCAGCTTTCACCTGGAGGCTAATGAAAAACTGTTTTTT; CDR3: CASSFHLEANEKLFF
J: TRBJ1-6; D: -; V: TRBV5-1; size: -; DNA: TGCGCCAGCAGCTTAGCAGGGGAGAATTCACCCCTCCACTTT; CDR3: CASSLAGENSPLHF
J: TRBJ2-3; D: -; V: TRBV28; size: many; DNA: TGTGCCAGCAGTTCACAAACAGGGAGACTAGGTGCAGATACGCAGTATTTT; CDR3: CASSSQTGRLGADTQYF
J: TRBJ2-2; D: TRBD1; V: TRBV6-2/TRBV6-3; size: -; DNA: TGTGCCAGCAGCAATCTCCTGAGTAGGACAGGGGGCCTGAACACCGGGGAGCTGTTTTTT; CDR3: CASSNLLSRTGGLNTGELFF
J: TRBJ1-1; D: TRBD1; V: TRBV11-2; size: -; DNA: TGTGCCAGCAGCCTCCCCTGGACAGGCACTGAAGCTTTCTTT; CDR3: CASSLPWTGTEAFF